This T cell receptor beta chain was observed in a study of shared clonotypes between healthy human individuals. On the study more broadly: CD8 memory received one plate per donor, CD8 naive two, CD4 memory three and CD4 naive three. Points from the study as a whole: Generally, naive subsets came out with larger estimated richness than memory subsets. A few donors had around 5% of their naive CD4 clonotypes in common.

Only a few counts were recorded for this clone. Its antigen is as yet unknown. Naive CD45RA+ and memory CD45RA-negative subsets were split from CD4+ cells. Assay used: immunoSEQ multiplex PCR; TCRdb lists only in-frame clones, some missing. The data show some 200,000 clones, 65% to 70% seen once. The receptor's source is a young man in good health. Material for sequencing was memory CD4+ T cells sorted from blood. Noted subset: CD45RA-negative fraction.

The CDR3 coding sequence is TGTGCCAGCAGCGTAGCTCAGGGGACCGTTAGCAATCAGCCCCAGCATTTT. This encodes CASSVAQGTVSNQPQHF. The gene calls are TRBV9 and TRBJ1-5; D may be TRBD1 (6 bases). Germline V gene lookup returns CDR1 SGDLS and CDR2 YYNGEE. V was trimmed by 0 bases and J by 0 bases, leaving 13 bases between them. CDR3 length equals 17 residues.